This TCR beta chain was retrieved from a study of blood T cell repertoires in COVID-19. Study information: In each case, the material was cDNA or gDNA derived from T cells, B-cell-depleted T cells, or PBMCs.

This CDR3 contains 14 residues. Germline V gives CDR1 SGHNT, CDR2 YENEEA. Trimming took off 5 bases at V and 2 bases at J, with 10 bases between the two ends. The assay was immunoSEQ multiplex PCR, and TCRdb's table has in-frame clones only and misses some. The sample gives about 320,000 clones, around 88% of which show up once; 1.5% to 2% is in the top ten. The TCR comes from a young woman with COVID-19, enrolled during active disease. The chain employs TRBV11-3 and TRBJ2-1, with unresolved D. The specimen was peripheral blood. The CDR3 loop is CASSSLVAYNEQFF. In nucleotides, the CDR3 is TGTGCCAGCAGCAGCCTCGTAGCCTACAATGAGCAGTTCTTC.